The 9 T cell receptor beta chains presented below share a single source sample, sequenced in a study of glioma-infiltrating T cells after dendritic cell vaccination (dated by TCRdb to about 2016). The label giving this sample's time point can be read as: after dendritic cell vaccination, including at tumor progression/relapse. The method behind the library was the immunoSEQ multiplex PCR assay. In TCRdb, the immuneACCESS table is reduced to in-frame sequences with V and J assigned. These tables do not hold every clone; where another copy was compared, an unresolved V gene accounts for under half, and the others remain unexplained. This sample gives over 65,000 clones in total; about 85% of them show up just once. Around 8.5% of the sample comes from the top ten. Material: blood, obtained after dendritic cell vaccination. The source of these receptors is a human donor with glioblastoma.

The chain employs TRBV18 and TRBJ1-1, with 7 bases identical to TRBD1. J was trimmed by 4 bases and V by 1 base; bases with no gene match: 6. The CDR3 extends over 15 amino acids. CDR1 is KGHSH and CDR2 is LQKENI in the germline V gene. CDR3 DNA sequence: TGTGCCAGCTCACCACTGGACAGGAAGTTCACTGAAGCTTTCTTT. Amino acid sequence: CASSPLDRKFTEAFF.

The V call is TRBV7-3, the J call TRBJ2-7; D possibly corresponds to TRBD1 (7 bases). Trimming removed 2 bases at V and 4 bases at J, with 12 bases between. The CDR3 runs 14 residues. Looked up from germline, CDR1 is SGHTA and CDR2 is FQGTGA. CDR3 region: CASSLGPGGYEQYF. The DNA of the CDR3 is TGTGCCAGCAGCTTAGGTCCAGGGGGGTACGAGCAGTACTTC.

The V call is TRBV6-1, the J call TRBJ2-1, with D tentatively TRBD1 (5 bases). The CDR3 consists of 16 residues. Trimming took 4 bases from V and 0 from J, leaving 13 bases between them. Germline assignment: CDR1 MNHNS and CDR2 SASEGT. The CDR3 sequence: CASSGGRTNSYNEQFF. DNA of the CDR3: TGTGCCAGCAGTGGAGGAAGGACAAACTCCTACAATGAGCAGTTCTTC.

The genes are TRBV7-8 and TRBJ2-7; 8 bases agree with TRBD1. With 1 base clipped from V and 3 bases from J, the junction kept 14 bases outside the gene matches. The CDR3 has 18 amino acids. CDR1 and CDR2 from the germline V gene are SGHVS and FQNEAQ. DNA for the CDR3: TGTGCCAGCAGCTTAGGTTCCTGGACAGGGAACCGTAACTACGAGCAGTACTTC. Residues: CASSLGSWTGNRNYEQYF.

The chain has TRBV11-2 and TRBJ2-3; D not certain. CDR3 length: 13 residues. CDR1 is SGHAT and CDR2 is FQNNGV in the germline V gene. The V gene lost 5 bases and the J gene lost 3 bases, with 9 bases spanning the gap. The CDR3 sequence: CASSPDLTDTQYF. CDR3 nucleotide sequence: TGTGCCAGCAGCCCTGACTTGACAGATACGCAGTATTTT.

The rearrangement uses TRBV28 and TRBJ2-7, with TRBD1 matching over 8 bases. V gave up 3 bases and J gave up 0 bases; unmatched junction bases: 13. Germline CDR1 MDHEN, CDR2 SYDVKM. The CDR3 runs to 18 residues. The CDR3 DNA is TGTGCCAGCAGTTTGAATCTCGTTTCGGGACAGGACTCCTACGAGCAGTACTTC. It translates to CASSLNLVSGQDSYEQYF.

The table lists this clone with a count of one. The chain employs TRBV7-9 and TRBJ1-3, with 8 positions matching TRBD1. This CDR3 spans 15 amino acids. Germline lookup yields CDR1 SEHNR and CDR2 FQNEAQ (reference sequence). Trimming took 1 base from V and 6 from J; bases not matched to a gene: 5. The CDR3 spells CASSLVGQGENTIYF. CDR3 nucleotide sequence: TGTGCCAGCAGCTTAGTTGGACAGGGTGAAAACACCATATATTTT.

The genes are TRBV2 and TRBJ2-7; 9 nucleotides align to TRBD2. V lost 5 bases and J lost 5; bases outside the gene matches: 4. Germline V gene sequence: CDR1 SNHLY, CDR2 FYNNEI. The CDR3 runs 13 residues. CDR3: CASSSGRRNEQYF. CDR3 DNA: TGTGCCAGCAGTAGCGGGAGGCGGAACGAGCAGTACTTC.

The CDR3 reads CASSFNRGVDQPQHF. CDR3 coding DNA: TGTGCCAGCAGTTTCAACAGGGGGGTGGATCAGCCCCAGCATTTT. The gene calls are TRBV27 and TRBJ1-5; the match to TRBD1 covers 8 bases. With V trimmed by 3 bases and J by 5 bases, 6 bases remained unmatched. Germline-derived CDR1 and CDR2 are MNHEY and SMNVEV (reference sequence). The CDR3 is 15 amino acids.